This entry features one T cell receptor (beta chain) sequence. Its antigen is undetermined. Sorted CD4+ subsets: naive, central memory, regulatory, stem cell-like memory (CD45RO/CCR7/CD25/CD127/CD95/CD27 panel). The data originate from a study of beta chain features in type 1 diabetes. Per the germline V gene, CDR1 is LGHNA and CDR2 is YNFKEQ. This CDR3 is built from 18 residues. The J segment lost 3 bases and the V segment lost 1 base, leaving 12 bases of the junction unmatched. General observations from the study: Among patients with Type 1 diabetes, TCRB CDR3s were moderately but significantly shorter in every one of the four CD4+ subsets. These data did not resolve whether HLA type affects TCRB rearrangement.

The isolated RNA, all of it, was reverse transcribed, so expressed TCRB transcripts were what got sequenced. The table came from immunoSEQ multiplex PCR; TCRdb's copy has only in-frame clones and leaves some out. The table lists some 290,000 clones, about 13% of them singletons. J is TRBJ2-7 and V is TRBV4-2; 10 bases line up with TRBD2. The sample consisted of naive CD4+ T cells from blood. The TCR comes from a man younger than 45 with type 1 diabetes. The CDR3 nucleotides are TGTGCCAGCAGCCAAGGGGTAGCGGGAGGTCATGGGGTCTACGAGCAGTACTTC. It translates to CASSQGVAGGHGVYEQYF.